This T cell receptor (beta chain) was sequenced in a study of T cell responses to AZD1222 COVID-19 vaccine. Regarding the study as a whole: No day 14 peak samples; only post-peak repertoires were characterized.

This CDR3 is 13 amino acids long. The germline V and J ends were trimmed by 2 bases and 1 base, with 6 bases remaining between them. CDR1 is SGHNT, CDR2 YENEEA, per germline. The protocol was immunoSEQ multiplex PCR, while the TCRdb copy is restricted to in-frame clones and leaves out a portion. The data hold about 160,000 clones, with roughly nine tenths observed a single time. On this clone itself: The antigen is unknown.

Sequencing used peripheral blood, obtained on day 0 of AZD1222 vaccination. The V gene is TRBV11-3, the J gene TRBJ2-7; tentatively, D is TRBD2 (5 bases). The source of this sequence is an adult in good health. The CDR3 region has the DNA TGTGCCAGCAGCTTACCGGGGTCCTACGAGCAGTACTTC. Its translation: CASSLPGSYEQYF.